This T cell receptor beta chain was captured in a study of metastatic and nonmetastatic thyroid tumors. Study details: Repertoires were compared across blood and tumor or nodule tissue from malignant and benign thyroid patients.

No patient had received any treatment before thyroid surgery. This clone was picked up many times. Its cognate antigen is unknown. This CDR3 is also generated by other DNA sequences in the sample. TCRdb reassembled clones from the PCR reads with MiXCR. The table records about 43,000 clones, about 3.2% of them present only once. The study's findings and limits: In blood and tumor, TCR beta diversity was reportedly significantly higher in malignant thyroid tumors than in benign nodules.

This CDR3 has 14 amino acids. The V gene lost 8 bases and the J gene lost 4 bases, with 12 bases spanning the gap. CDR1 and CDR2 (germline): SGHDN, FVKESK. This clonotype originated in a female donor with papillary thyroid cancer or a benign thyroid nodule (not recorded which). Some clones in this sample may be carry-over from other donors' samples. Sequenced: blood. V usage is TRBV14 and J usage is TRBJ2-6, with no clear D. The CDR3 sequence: CASARLGGANVLTF. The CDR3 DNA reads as TGTGCCAGCGCAAGGTTAGGAGGGGCCAACGTCCTGACTTTC.